This T cell receptor beta chain originates from a study of CD8+CD57+ T cells in acquired aplastic anemia. The trim removed 5 bases at V and 0 bases at J, leaving 6 bases unmatched. This CDR3 has 15 amino acids. Germline CDR1 reads ENHRY; CDR2 reads SYGVKD. Profiling of TCR beta VDJ combinations and CDR3 sequences used genomic DNA as template. TCRdb re-derived calls from the reads in MiXCR, one entry per CDR3 protein. The sample records some 190,000 distinct CDR3 sequences, about half being singletons. The chain couples TRBV10-3 to TRBJ2-7; 8 bases are a match to TRBD2. Sample: sorted CD4+, CD8+, or CD8+CD57+ T cells (not recorded which) from PBMCs. This TCR was recovered from a human donor in good health. The CDR3 loop is CAISRAGESSYEQYF. The CDR3 region has the DNA TGTGCCATCAGTCGAGCGGGGGAGAGCTCCTACGAGCAGTACTTC.